These 9 T cell receptor beta chains share one sample of origin, sequenced in a study of blood T cells in healthy people across ages. A J-beta primer mix and a sample-barcoded 5' primer were used in a second PCR of roughly 6 to 11 cycles. TCRdb reanalysed the 5' RACE reads using MiXCR and keeps one entry per CDR3 protein. The repertoire has 910,000 or so distinct CDR3 sequences, roughly 51% of them found once; the top ten carry about 22%. The specimen sequenced was blood. Every receptor here comes from a woman aged 60-70 years in good health.

The rearrangement uses TRBV2 and TRBJ2-7, with a weak D call TRBD2 (6 bases). V gave up 8 bases and J gave up 0 bases, with 17 bases separating them. The CDR3 totals 15 residues. The germline gives CDR1 SNHLY, CDR2 FYNNEI. The CDR3 here is CASFKGGTPSYEQYF. Written as DNA, the CDR3 is TGTGCCAGCTTTAAAGGCGGGACTCCCTCCTACGAGCAGTACTTC.

The rearrangement uses TRBV3-1 and TRBJ2-3, with D perhaps TRBD2 (6 bases). This CDR3 is 16 amino acids long. With 2 bases removed from V and 2 bases from J, the gap between germline ends came to 14 bases. The germline gives CDR1 LGHDT, CDR2 YNNKEL (reference sequence). CDR3 coding DNA: TGTGCCAGCAGCCAAACCGGGACTCCCTCCACAGATACGCAGTATTTT. It is translated as CASSQTGTPSTDTQYF.

This chain joins TRBV28 and TRBJ1-6; maybe TRBD1 (6 bases). The V end lost 7 bases, the J end lost 6 bases, and 16 bases lay between the germline ends. The germline V gene encodes CDR1 MDHEN and CDR2 SYDVKM. The CDR3 consists of 15 residues. CDR3 sequence: CASNSGGLFNSPLHF. For the CDR3, the DNA is TGTGCCAGCAACTCCGGGGGGCTGTTTAATTCACCCCTCCACTTT.

This clonotype was counted only a few times. This chain links TRBV7-2 with TRBJ2-3; D may be TRBD1 (6 bases). CDR1 SGHTA and CDR2 FQGNSA come from the germline V gene. V shed 2 bases and J shed 2 bases, with 14 bases lying between them. The CDR3 spans 16 residues. CDR3 sequence: CASSLRGTQYTDTQYF. For the CDR3, the DNA is TGTGCCAGCAGCTTAAGGGGGACCCAGTACACAGATACGCAGTATTTT.

This clonotype was recorded many times. The V gene is TRBV7-2, the J gene TRBJ2-5; TRBD2 agrees at 9 bases. Germline V lookup: CDR1 SGHTA, CDR2 FQGNSA. V trimming: 6 bases; J trimming: 5 bases; junction bases outside the gene matches: 13. The CDR3 runs 16 residues. The CDR3 coding sequence is TGTGCCAGCAGTTTTTTAGCGGGAGTGTCTCGGGAGACCCAGTACTTC. Amino acids: CASSFLAGVSRETQYF.

This rearrangement joins TRBV7-9 to TRBJ2-3, with 14 positions matching TRBD2. This CDR3 spans 18 amino acids. Losses at the gene ends were 6 bases for V and 1 base for J; bases not matched to a gene: 9. Germline V gene lookup returns CDR1 SEHNR and CDR2 FQNEAQ (reference sequence). CDR3 nucleotide sequence: TGTGCCAGCAGTCCAATGGCGGGACTAGCGGGAGGCACAGATACGCAGTATTTT. Residues: CASSPMAGLAGGTDTQYF.

This rearrangement joins TRBV7-2 to TRBJ2-7; TRBD1 matches at 7 bases. From germline, CDR1 is SGHTA and CDR2 FQGNSA. This CDR3 comprises 15 residues. V dropped 3 bases and J dropped 2; count of bases not matched to a gene: 7. CDR3 loop: CASSLEGQVAYEQYF. The CDR3 DNA follows: TGTGCCAGCAGCTTGGAAGGACAGGTTGCCTACGAGCAGTACTTC.

The V gene is TRBV5-6, the J gene TRBJ2-3; possible D gene TRBD2, 6 bases. There are 14 residues in the CDR3. Germline V gives CDR1 SGHDT, CDR2 YYEEEE. The germline V and J ends were trimmed by 3 bases and 5 bases, with 13 bases remaining between them. The CDR3 sequence: CASSWDLNLDTQYF. CDR3 DNA: TGTGCCAGCAGCTGGGACTTAAATCTAGATACGCAGTATTTT.

This chain links TRBV7-9 with TRBJ2-5; 13 nucleotides line up with TRBD2. J gave up 5 bases and V 6 bases, and 9 bases lay outside the gene matches. Germline V gene data show CDR1 as SEHNR and CDR2 as FQNEAQ (reference sequence). The CDR3 is 16 amino acids. In nucleotides, the CDR3 is TGTGCCAGCAGACCGGGACTAGCGGGACTGAGGGAGACCCAGTACTTC. Amino acids: CASRPGLAGLRETQYF.